These 11 T cell receptor beta chains were all obtained from the same sample, sequenced in a study of blood T cell repertoires in COVID-19. Measured with immunoSEQ multiplex PCR; TCRdb has only the in-frame clones, and not every one. The sample consists of roughly 210,000 clones, roughly 80% of them appearing once. Material for sequencing was peripheral blood. Receptors were obtained from a woman of 80 years or more with COVID-19, enrolled during active disease.

V and J are TRBV9 and TRBJ1-2; 10 bases are a match to TRBD1. This CDR3 is built from 15 residues. Per the germline V gene, CDR1 is SGDLS and CDR2 is YYNGEE. V was clipped by 1 base and J by 4 bases; unmatched bases: 4. The CDR3, as DNA: TGTGCCAGCAGCGTAACGTGGACAGGGGGCTATGGCTACACCTTC. It specifies CASSVTWTGGYGYTF.

The chain combines TRBV12-3 or TRBV12-4 with TRBJ1-1; D possibly corresponds to TRBD1 (6 bases). V lost 5 bases and J lost 5, with 9 bases in between. The CDR3 spans 12 residues. CDR3 residues: CASSPRGTEAFF. DNA of the CDR3: TGTGCCAGCAGTCCGAGGGGGACTGAAGCTTTCTTT.

The chain uses TRBV5-1 and TRBJ2-5; 7 nucleotides align to TRBD2. The CDR3 contains 15 residues. CDR1 is SGHRS and CDR2 is YFSETQ in the germline V gene. V lost 1 base and J lost 4; bases outside the gene matches: 7. CDR3 region: CASSLSPSGGETQYF. In DNA, the CDR3 is TGCGCCAGCAGCTTGTCCCCTAGCGGAGGAGAGACCCAGTACTTC.

This clone was counted between two and nine times. The rearrangement joins TRBV18 to TRBJ2-3; no clear D gene. Trimming shortened V by 1 base and J by 3 bases, and 8 bases separated the two germline ends. CDR3 length: 14 amino acids. Germline lookup yields CDR1 KGHSH and CDR2 LQKENI. The CDR3 coding sequence is TGTGCCAGCTCACCACAATTTCAGACAGATACGCAGTATTTT. Its translation is CASSPQFQTDTQYF.

In nucleotides, the CDR3 is TGCGCCAGCAGCTTGGGGGGCAGTACTGGCTACACCTTC. Amino acids: CASSLGGSTGYTF. J is TRBJ1-2 and V is TRBV5-1, with D perhaps TRBD1 (5 bases). Between the trimmed V and J ends, which lost 0 bases and 7 bases, there was a span of 10 bases. CDR1 and CDR2 from the germline V gene are SGHRS and YFSETQ. The CDR3 loop spans 13 amino acids.

This clone was observed a single time. The chain employs TRBV29-1 and TRBJ1-2; 9 bases align to TRBD1. The CDR3 has 12 amino acids. Germline trimming cut 7 bases from V and 6 bases from J; bases unmatched to any gene: 6. Germline V CDR1 and CDR2: SQVTM, ANQGSEA. CDR3 sequence: CSATGQGNGYTF. CDR3 DNA: TGCAGCGCCACGGGACAGGGAAATGGCTACACCTTC.

The chain combines TRBV5-5 with TRBJ2-1, with 9 bases lining up with TRBD1. This CDR3 is 15 amino acids long. The germline gives CDR1 SGHKS, CDR2 YYEKEE (reference sequence). Germline trimming cut 4 bases from V and 3 bases from J; bases unmatched to any gene: 5. CDR3 coding DNA: TGTGCCAGCAGCGGGGGACAGGGCAACTACAATGAGCAGTTCTTC. As protein: CASSGGQGNYNEQFF.

The chain combines TRBV28 with TRBJ2-4; TRBD1 matches at 8 bases. J gave up 8 bases and V 2 bases, and 5 bases lay outside the gene matches. The CDR3 consists of 14 residues. Per the germline V gene, CDR1 is MDHEN and CDR2 is SYDVKM. DNA of the CDR3: TGTGCCAGCAGTTTAACCGGACAGGGTTACATTCAGTACTTC. Residues: CASSLTGQGYIQYF.

J is TRBJ2-3 and V is TRBV7-2; 7 bases are shared with TRBD2. Germline CDR1 SGHTA, CDR2 FQGNSA. CDR3 size: 17 residues. The trim removed 5 bases at V and 2 bases at J, leaving 13 bases unmatched. The CDR3 bases are TGTGCCAGCAGCCGCCCCGGGACTACAACTTCCACAGATACGCAGTATTTT. It specifies CASSRPGTTTSTDTQYF.

The V and J genes are TRBV30 and TRBJ2-1; possibly TRBD2 for D (5 bases). The CDR3 runs 14 residues. The germline CDR1 and CDR2 sequences are GTSNPN and SVGIG (reference sequence). V dropped 5 bases and J dropped 6 bases, with 17 bases sitting between them. CDR3 DNA: TGTGCCTGGTCCGTGAGGGAGAAGACCAATGAGCAGTTCTTC. This gives the protein CAWSVREKTNEQFF.

The V call is TRBV7-2, the J call TRBJ1-1, with D unclear. V lost 1 base, J lost 8 bases, and 11 bases lay in between. Germline assignment: CDR1 SGHTA and CDR2 FQGNSA. The CDR3 extends over 13 amino acids. The CDR3 here is CASSLGRSLEAFF. DNA for the CDR3: TGTGCCAGCAGCTTAGGCAGGTCCCTAGAAGCTTTCTTT.